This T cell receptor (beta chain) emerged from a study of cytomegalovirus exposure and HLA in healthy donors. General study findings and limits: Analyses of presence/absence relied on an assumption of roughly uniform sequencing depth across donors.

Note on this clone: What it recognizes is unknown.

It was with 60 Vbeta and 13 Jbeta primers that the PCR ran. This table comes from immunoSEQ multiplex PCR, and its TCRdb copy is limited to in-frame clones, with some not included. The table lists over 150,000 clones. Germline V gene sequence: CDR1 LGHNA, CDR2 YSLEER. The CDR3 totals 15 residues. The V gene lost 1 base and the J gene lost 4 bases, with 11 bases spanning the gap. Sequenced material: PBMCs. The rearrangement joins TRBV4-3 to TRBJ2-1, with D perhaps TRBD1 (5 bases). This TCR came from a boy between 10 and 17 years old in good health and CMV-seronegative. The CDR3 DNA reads TGCGCCAGCAGCCAAGGACCGACAGATTACAATGAGCAGTTCTTC. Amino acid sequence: CASSQGPTDYNEQFF.